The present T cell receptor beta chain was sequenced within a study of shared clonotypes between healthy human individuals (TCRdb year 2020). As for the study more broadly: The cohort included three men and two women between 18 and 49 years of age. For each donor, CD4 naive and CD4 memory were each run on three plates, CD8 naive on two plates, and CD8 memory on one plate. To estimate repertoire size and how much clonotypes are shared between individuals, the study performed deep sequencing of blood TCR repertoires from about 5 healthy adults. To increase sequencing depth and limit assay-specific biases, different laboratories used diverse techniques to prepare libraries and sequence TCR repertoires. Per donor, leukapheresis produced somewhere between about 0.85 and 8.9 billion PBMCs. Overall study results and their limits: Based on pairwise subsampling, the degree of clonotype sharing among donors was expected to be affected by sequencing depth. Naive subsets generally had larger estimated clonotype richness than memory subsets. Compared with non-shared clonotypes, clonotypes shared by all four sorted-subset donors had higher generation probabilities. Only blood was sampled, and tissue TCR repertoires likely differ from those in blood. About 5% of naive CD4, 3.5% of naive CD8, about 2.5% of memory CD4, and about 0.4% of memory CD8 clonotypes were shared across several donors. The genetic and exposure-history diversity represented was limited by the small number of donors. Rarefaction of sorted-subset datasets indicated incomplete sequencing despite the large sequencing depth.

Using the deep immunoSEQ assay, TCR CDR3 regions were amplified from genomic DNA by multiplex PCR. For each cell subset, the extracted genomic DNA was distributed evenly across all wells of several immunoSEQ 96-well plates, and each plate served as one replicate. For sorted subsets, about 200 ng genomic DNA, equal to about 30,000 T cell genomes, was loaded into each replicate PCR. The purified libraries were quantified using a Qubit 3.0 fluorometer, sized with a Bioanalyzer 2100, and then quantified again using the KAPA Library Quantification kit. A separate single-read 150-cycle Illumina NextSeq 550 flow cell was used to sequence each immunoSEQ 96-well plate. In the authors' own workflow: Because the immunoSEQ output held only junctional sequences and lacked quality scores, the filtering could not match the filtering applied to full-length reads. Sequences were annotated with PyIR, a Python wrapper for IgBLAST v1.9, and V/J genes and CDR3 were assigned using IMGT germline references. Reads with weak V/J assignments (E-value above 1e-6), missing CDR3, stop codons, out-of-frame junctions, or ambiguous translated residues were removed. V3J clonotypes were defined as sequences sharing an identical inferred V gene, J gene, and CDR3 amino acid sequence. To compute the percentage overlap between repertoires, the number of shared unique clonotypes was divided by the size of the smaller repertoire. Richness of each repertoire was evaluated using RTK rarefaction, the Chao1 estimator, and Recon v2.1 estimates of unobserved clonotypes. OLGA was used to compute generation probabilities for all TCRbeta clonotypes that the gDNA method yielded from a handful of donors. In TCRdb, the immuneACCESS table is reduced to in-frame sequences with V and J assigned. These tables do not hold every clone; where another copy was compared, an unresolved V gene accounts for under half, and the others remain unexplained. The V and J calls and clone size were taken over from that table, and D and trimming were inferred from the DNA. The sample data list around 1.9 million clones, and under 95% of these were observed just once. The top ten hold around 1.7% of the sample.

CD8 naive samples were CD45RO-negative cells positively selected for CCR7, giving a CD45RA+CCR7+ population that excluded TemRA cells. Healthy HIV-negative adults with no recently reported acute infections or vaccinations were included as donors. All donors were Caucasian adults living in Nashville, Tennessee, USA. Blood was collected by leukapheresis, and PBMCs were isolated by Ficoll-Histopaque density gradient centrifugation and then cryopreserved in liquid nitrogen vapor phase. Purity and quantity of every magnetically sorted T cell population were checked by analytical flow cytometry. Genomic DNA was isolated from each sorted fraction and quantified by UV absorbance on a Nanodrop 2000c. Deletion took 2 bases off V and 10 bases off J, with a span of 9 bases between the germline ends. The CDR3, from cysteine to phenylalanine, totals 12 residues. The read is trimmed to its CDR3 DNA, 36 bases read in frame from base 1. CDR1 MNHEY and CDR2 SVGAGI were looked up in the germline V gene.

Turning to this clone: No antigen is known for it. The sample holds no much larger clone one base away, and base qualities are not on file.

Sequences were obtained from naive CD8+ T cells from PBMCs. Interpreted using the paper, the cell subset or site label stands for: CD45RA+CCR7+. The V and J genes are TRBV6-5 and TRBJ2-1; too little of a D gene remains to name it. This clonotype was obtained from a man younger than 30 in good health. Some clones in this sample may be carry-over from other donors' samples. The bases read TGTGCCAGCAGTTACATACTACTCGAGCAGTTCTTC. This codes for CASSYILLEQFF.